A single sample is the source of the 8 T cell receptor beta chains below, sequenced in a study of Tregs in tolerant kidney transplant recipients. Related graft donors supplied nonmyeloablative bone marrow transplants, and mixed chimerism was transient. Data came from immunoSEQ multiplex PCR; TCRdb stores just in-frame clones and leaves some out. The sample consists of tens of thousands of clones, about 91% of them appearing once. The source material was CD8+ T cells from blood (PBMCs), sampled 24 months after the transplant. Source of these receptors: a human patient who received a combined kidney and bone marrow transplant. Some T cells here may be from the graft donor.

The V gene is TRBV5-6, the J gene TRBJ2-7; D gene unclear. Germline CDR1 SGHDT, CDR2 YYEEEE. This CDR3 spans 13 amino acids. Trimming pared 1 base from V and 5 bases from J, leaving 10 bases between. CDR3 sequence reads: CASSLWAIDEQYF. As DNA, the CDR3 is TGTGCCAGCAGCTTGTGGGCAATCGACGAGCAGTACTTC.

J is TRBJ1-2 and V is TRBV6-5; 7 bases match TRBD1. The J segment lost 7 bases and the V segment lost 4 bases, leaving 6 bases of the junction unmatched. Germline CDR1 reads MNHEY; CDR2 reads SVGAGI. There are 13 residues in the CDR3. The CDR3 DNA sequence: TGTGCCAGCAGTTTACAGGGGTTCCGTGGCTACACCTTC. This gives the protein CASSLQGFRGYTF.

The chain has TRBV4-3 and TRBJ2-5; 9 nucleotides match TRBD2. This CDR3 region has 15 residues. With V trimmed by 1 base and J by 3 bases, 3 bases remained unmatched. Germline V lookup: CDR1 LGHNA, CDR2 YSLEER. This chain's CDR3 is CASSQAGTSKETQYF. DNA of the CDR3: TGCGCCAGCAGCCAAGCGGGGACTAGCAAAGAGACCCAGTACTTC.

Only a few counts were recorded for this clone. The V call is TRBV7-2, the J call TRBJ1-1; TRBD1 matches at 9 bases. Germline CDR1 SGHTA, CDR2 FQGNSA. Unmatched junction bases numbered 11, after V lost 7 bases and J lost 5 bases. This CDR3 has 15 amino acids. The CDR3 sequence is CASTLITGGGTEAFF. CDR3 nucleotide sequence: TGTGCCAGCACCTTGATCACAGGGGGCGGGACTGAAGCTTTCTTT.

The rearrangement uses TRBV18 and TRBJ2-1; no firm D call. The CDR3 length is 13 residues. Germline CDR1 and CDR2: KGHSH and LQKENI. Trimming removed 5 bases from V and 5 bases from J, with 10 bases in between. CDR3: CASSIRQNNEQFF. CDR3 DNA: TGTGCCAGCTCAATAAGACAAAACAATGAGCAGTTCTTC.

CDR3 sequence reads: CASSPVRGTEAFF. CDR3 nucleotide sequence: TGTGCCAGCAGCCCAGTTCGGGGCACTGAAGCTTTCTTT. The chain recombines TRBV7-9 with TRBJ1-1; D remains ambiguous. The V gene's germline CDR1 is SEHNR and CDR2 FQNEAQ (reference sequence). This CDR3 comprises 13 residues. V lost 5 bases and J 4 bases, leaving 11 bases between the germline ends.

This chain connects TRBV11-2 to TRBJ1-2; D possibly corresponds to TRBD1 (6 bases). Germline CDR1 reads SGHAT; CDR2 reads FQNNGV. V lost 1 base and J 7 bases, leaving 16 bases between the germline ends. CDR3 length: 15 amino acids. Here the CDR3 DNA reads TGTGCCAGCAGCTTAGGCTGGCAGGGGCCTACTGGCTACACCTTC. Its translation is CASSLGWQGPTGYTF.

This chain links TRBV19 with TRBJ2-7, with 7 positions matching TRBD2. This CDR3 is built from 13 residues. Unmatched junction bases numbered 3, after V lost 5 bases and J lost 2 bases. Germline lookup yields CDR1 LNHDA and CDR2 SQIVND (reference sequence). The DNA for the CDR3 is TGTGCCAGTAGTGCGGGACTAACCTACGAGCAGTACTTC. It codes for CASSAGLTYEQYF.